In this sample, the clone carrying this T cell receptor (beta chain) turned up a few times. As yet, its antigen is unknown. The entry originates in a study of T-cell reconstitution after alpha-beta-depleted transplantation in children. Findings and limits, study-wide: Several patients had high TCRbeta diversity at day 60; it came from surviving recipient T cells and thymic progenitors. Expanded graft clones numbering several hundred reportedly gave rise to alpha-beta T cells about two months after transplant.

Germline-derived CDR1 and CDR2 are SGHRS and YFSETQ. The CDR3 is 15 amino acids. The V end was cut by 7 bases, the J end by 4 bases, with 20 bases between. Unique molecular identifiers were incorporated when the TCRbeta library was constructed. TCRdb re-called the PCR reads with MiXCR, one entry per CDR3 protein. The sample consists of 780,000 or so distinct CDR3 sequences, roughly 15% of them appearing once. The specimen was PBMCs, mostly from graft donor cells, collected 360 days after TCRalphabeta/CD19-depleted stem cell transplant. This chain joins TRBV5-1 and TRBJ2-5; D is possibly TRBD2 (6 bases). The sequence was collected from a male patient younger than 18 who had a stem cell transplant for acute lymphoblastic leukemia, so the T cells may come from the graft donor. This chain's CDR3 is CASSTGPGVIETQYF. The CDR3 nucleotides are TGCGCCAGCTCAACAGGCCCGGGGGTGATAGAGACCCAGTACTTC.